One sample yielded the 18 T cell receptor beta chains listed below, sequenced in a study of T cell responses to AZD1222 COVID-19 vaccine. Measured with immunoSEQ multiplex PCR; TCRdb has only the in-frame clones, and not every one. The sample lists around 84,000 clones; around 90% were seen once. The source material was peripheral blood, sampled on day 0 of MenACWY control vaccination. The origin of the receptors is an adult in good health.

By sample share, this clone is medium-sized. V and J are TRBV2 and TRBJ1-5; D not certain. The CDR3 sequence is 14 residues long. V was cut by 6 bases and J by 3 bases, with 12 bases left in between. Germline CDR1 and CDR2: SNHLY and FYNNEI. DNA for the CDR3: TGTGCCAGCAGCTCGCCCGGTTACAATCAGCCCCAGCATTTT. Residues: CASSSPGYNQPQHF.

This rearrangement joins TRBV5-6 to TRBJ1-6; a weak D match, TRBD1 (5 bases). Germline V gives CDR1 SGHDT, CDR2 YYEEEE. The CDR3 spans 15 residues. Trimming removed 0 bases at V and 14 bases at J, with 18 bases between. The CDR3 here is CASSLEGTEASALHF. DNA of the CDR3: TGTGCCAGCAGCTTGGAAGGGACCGAGGCGTCGGCCCTCCACTTT.

The gene calls are TRBV30 and TRBJ1-2; no reliable D call. Per the germline V gene, CDR1 is GTSNPN and CDR2 is SVGIG (reference sequence). The CDR3 is made up of 15 amino acids. V dropped 5 bases and J dropped 1 base, with 17 bases sitting between them. As DNA, the CDR3 is TGTGCCTGGCATCCGGACCCGAGGGATAACTATGGCTACACCTTC. Translating gives CAWHPDPRDNYGYTF.

J is TRBJ1-1 and V is TRBV7-2; D unresolved. The germline V gene encodes CDR1 SGHTA and CDR2 FQGNSA. Trimming took 1 base from V and 4 from J, leaving 16 bases between them. The CDR3 consists of 16 residues. DNA of the CDR3: TGTGCCAGCAGCTTAGGCAATTCCTGGGCGGTCACTGAAGCTTTCTTT. It specifies CASSLGNSWAVTEAFF.

The gene calls are TRBV6-2 or TRBV6-3 and TRBJ2-7, with TRBD1 as a possible D gene (5 bases). V dropped 2 bases and J dropped 3 bases, with 23 bases sitting between them. CDR1 and CDR2 (germline): MNHEY, SVGEGT. The CDR3 length is 18 residues. CDR3 in amino acids: CASSYPLMALDSLYEQYF. The CDR3, as DNA: TGTGCCAGCAGTTACCCACTAATGGCGTTAGACAGCCTCTACGAGCAGTACTTC.

This rearrangement joins TRBV6-5 to TRBJ2-7; 10 bases are a match to TRBD1. There are 15 residues in the CDR3. The V segment lost 4 bases and the J segment 9 bases; nucleotides outside the gene matches: 12. The V gene's germline CDR1 is MNHEY and CDR2 SVGAGI. The CDR3: CASSLNPGQGSGQYF. DNA of the CDR3: TGTGCCAGCAGTTTAAATCCGGGACAGGGGTCTGGGCAGTACTTC.

V gene TRBV27 combines with J gene TRBJ2-7, with TRBD1 identical over 7 bases. This CDR3 comprises 13 residues. Per the germline V gene, CDR1 is MNHEY and CDR2 is SMNVEV (reference sequence). V gave up 5 bases and J gave up 2 bases; unmatched junction bases: 3. CDR3 amino acids: CASSLGQTYEQYF. The DNA of the CDR3 is TGTGCCAGCAGTCTGGGACAGACCTACGAGCAGTACTTC.

The chain links TRBV9 to TRBJ2-3, with 7 bases identical to TRBD1. The V segment lost 4 bases and the J segment 4 bases; nucleotides outside the gene matches: 15. The CDR3 sequence is 17 residues long. CDR1 SGDLS and CDR2 YYNGEE come from the germline V gene. The chain's CDR3 is CASSPEEDRVRADTQYF. CDR3 DNA sequence: TGTGCCAGCAGCCCCGAGGAAGACAGGGTCAGGGCAGATACGCAGTATTTT.

The chain has TRBV5-1 and TRBJ2-1, with D tentatively TRBD1 or TRBD2 (7 bases each). Per germline, CDR1 SGHRS and CDR2 YFSETQ. CDR3 size: 15 residues. The ends were cut back, 4 bases at V and 5 bases at J, with 16 bases in the middle. In DNA, the CDR3 is TGCGCCAGCAGCCCCGGGGGGACAGAGAACAATGAGCAGTTCTTC. It encodes CASSPGGTENNEQFF.

The genes are TRBV3-1 (or the pseudogene TRBV3-2) and TRBJ1-5; D remains ambiguous. The length of the CDR3 is 13 residues. Deletions cut 3 bases from V and 5 bases from J, with 8 bases between. Germline V CDR1 and CDR2: LGHDT, YNNKEL (reference sequence). CDR3 DNA: TGTGCCAGCAGCCAGGGTCGGGATCAGCCCCAGCATTTT. This codes for CASSQGRDQPQHF.

The rearrangement uses TRBV28 and TRBJ1-3, with a weak D call TRBD1 (5 bases). This CDR3 contains 15 residues. Germline CDR1 reads MDHEN; CDR2 reads SYDVKM. V gave up 5 bases and J gave up 4 bases, with 15 bases separating them. CDR3 DNA sequence: TGTGCCAGCAGTATGGTTAGGGGAGCCGGAAACACCATATATTTT. Translated, it gives CASSMVRGAGNTIYF.

The chain links TRBV5-4 to TRBJ2-7, with a weak D call TRBD1 (6 bases). Germline V gene data show CDR1 as SGHNT and CDR2 as YYREEE (reference sequence). This CDR3 has 15 residues. Trimming pared 0 bases from V and 3 bases from J, leaving 13 bases between. The CDR3 DNA is TGTGCCAGCAGCTTGGCCCCGGACAGCCTCTACGAGCAGTACTTC. It yields the protein CASSLAPDSLYEQYF. The whole variable domain, remainder taken from reference TRBV5-4 and TRBJ2-7, is ETGVTQSPTHLIKTRGQQVTLRCSSQSGHNTVSWYQQALGQGPQFIFQYYREEENGRGNFPPRFSGLQFPNYSSELNVNALELDDSALYLCASSLAPDSLYEQYFGPGTRLTVT.

The rearrangement joins TRBV6-4 to TRBJ2-7; D might be TRBD2 (5 bases). CDR3 length equals 13 residues. Germline assignment: CDR1 MRHNA and CDR2 SNTAGT. Trimming removed 10 bases from V and 1 base from J, with 14 bases in between. CDR3 DNA: TGTGCCATTATCGCACGGGAATCCTACGAGCAGTACTTC. It codes for CAIIARESYEQYF.

The chain links TRBV6-5 to TRBJ1-2, with D unclear. The germline V and J ends were trimmed by 6 bases and 4 bases, with 15 bases remaining between them. The germline CDR1 and CDR2 sequences are MNHEY and SVGAGI. There are 14 residues in the CDR3. The CDR3 DNA follows: TGTGCCAGCAGGGACCCCTACCCTCCCTATGGCTACACCTTC. This gives the protein CASRDPYPPYGYTF.

About this clone: The missing conserved phenylalanine or tryptophan at the end of this CDR3 makes a read error likely. The DNA is left out, because the CDR3 cannot be placed on it with certainty; the CDR3 is given as TCRdb lists it. The chain is built from TRBV21-1 and TRBJ1-6. TRBV21-1 is a documented pseudogene. Inclusive of both ends, the CDR3 amounts to 12 amino acids. CDR3 residues: CASRHRRDKFFR.

J is TRBJ2-5 and V is TRBV25-1; the match to TRBD1 covers 10 bases. CDR1 is MGHDK, CDR2 SYGVNS, per germline. The CDR3 spans 16 residues. The V and J ends lost 4 bases and 5 bases, in that order; junction bases with no gene match: 10. CDR3: CASSGSRQGAGETQYF. CDR3 bases: TGTGCCAGCAGTGGGTCAAGACAGGGGGCGGGGGAGACCCAGTACTTC.

The chain combines TRBV6-2 or TRBV6-3 with TRBJ1-6; no clear D. V lost 4 bases, J lost 0 bases, and 10 bases lay in between. The germline V gene encodes CDR1 MNHEY and CDR2 SVGEGT. CDR3 length: 16 residues. CDR3 sequence reads: CASSWRLSSYNSPLHF. CDR3 sequence (DNA): TGTGCCAGCAGTTGGAGACTGAGCTCCTATAATTCACCCCTCCACTTT.

The rearrangement uses TRBV28 and TRBJ2-1, with TRBD2 matching over 12 bases. This CDR3 has 13 residues. J gave up 10 bases and V 4 bases, and 2 bases lay outside the gene matches. Germline values: CDR1 MDHEN, CDR2 SYDVKM. The CDR3 reads CASSWGTSGEQFF. CDR3 sequence (DNA): TGTGCCAGCAGTTGGGGGACTAGCGGGGAGCAGTTCTTC.